A single sample gave rise to the 32 T cell receptor beta chains below, sequenced in a study of shared clonotypes between healthy human individuals (dated by TCRdb to about 2020). The library was made by the immunoSEQ multiplex PCR assay. The clones in this table, taken by TCRdb from immuneACCESS, are in-frame only. Not every clone is retained; where verified, under half of the shortfall comes from an unresolved V gene, and the cause of the rest is unknown. This sample is represented by a few million clones; 80% to 95% of them were singletons. Under 0.45% of the sample rests with the top ten. The sequencing input was naive CD4+ T cells from PBMCs. The cell subset or site label of this sample denotes: CD45RA+ positively selected. Receptors originate from a man younger than 30 in good health. Some clones in this sample may be carry-over from other donors' samples.

V is TRBV4-1 and J is TRBJ1-1; D possibly corresponds to TRBD1 (6 bases). This CDR3 region has 16 residues. Germline V gives CDR1 MGHRA, CDR2 YSYEKL. The V end lost 1 base, the J end lost 1 base, and 13 bases lay between the germline ends. The CDR3 loop reads CASSQVAGAENTEAFF. In nucleotides, the CDR3 is TGCGCCAGCAGCCAAGTTGCGGGGGCGGAGAACACTGAAGCTTTCTTT.

V and J are TRBV7-3 and TRBJ1-1; TRBD1 is a possible D gene (6 bases). The CDR3 spans 15 residues. The V gene's germline CDR1 is SGHTA and CDR2 FQGTGA. Trimming cost V 3 bases and J 2 bases, with 13 bases left between them. This chain's CDR3 is CASSFGTQGNTEAFF. The CDR3, as DNA: TGTGCCAGCAGCTTTGGCACACAGGGCAACACTGAAGCTTTCTTT.

This chain links TRBV28 with TRBJ2-7, with 11 bases identical to TRBD2. The V gene's germline CDR1 is MDHEN and CDR2 SYDVKM. J lost 6 bases, V lost 3 bases, and 13 bases had no gene match. CDR3 length: 17 amino acids. The CDR3, as DNA: TGTGCCAGCAGTTTCGGCCCGCCCACTAGCGGGAGACCCGAGCAGTACTTC. This gives the protein CASSFGPPTSGRPEQYF.

This chain uses TRBV5-1 with TRBJ1-5; no clear D. CDR1 and CDR2 (germline): SGHRS, YFSETQ. V was cut by 4 bases and J by 5 bases, with 10 bases left in between. The CDR3 totals 13 residues. This chain's CDR3 is CASSLSTDQPQHF. The CDR3 coding sequence is TGCGCCAGCAGCCTATCGACTGATCAGCCCCAGCATTTT.

The CDR3 bases are TGTGCCAGCAGCTTCCGGGACAGAGTAGGAGAGACCCAGTACTTC. This codes for CASSFRDRVGETQYF. This sequence joins TRBV7-8 and TRBJ2-5, with TRBD1 matching over 7 bases. With V trimmed by 3 bases and J by 4 bases, 8 bases remained unmatched. The CDR3 runs to 15 residues. Germline V gene sequence: CDR1 SGHVS, CDR2 FQNEAQ.

For the CDR3, the DNA is TGTGCCAGTACCAGGGGGCGGCTCACAGATACGCAGTATTTT. Its protein product is CASTRGRLTDTQYF. This chain links TRBV2 with TRBJ2-3; 8 bases are a match to TRBD1. The J segment lost 2 bases and the V segment lost 9 bases, leaving 7 bases of the junction unmatched. Germline V lookup: CDR1 SNHLY, CDR2 FYNNEI. The CDR3 loop spans 14 amino acids.

CDR3 protein: CASSETLGITEAFF. For the CDR3, the DNA is TGTGCCAGCAGTGAGACCCTGGGAATTACTGAAGCTTTCTTT. The V call is TRBV2, the J call TRBJ1-1; D is uncertain. The CDR3 runs 14 residues. The germline V gene encodes CDR1 SNHLY and CDR2 FYNNEI. V lost 3 bases and J 5 bases, leaving 13 bases between the germline ends. The full variable domain, rest sourced from reference TRBV2 and TRBJ1-1, is EPEVTQTPSHQVTQMGQEVILRCVPISNHLYFYWYRQILGQKVEFLVSFYNNEISEKSEIFDDQFSVERPDGSNFTLKIRSTKLEDSAMYFCASSETLGITEAFFGQGTRLTVV.

The chain links TRBV29-1 to TRBJ2-5; D gene unclear. V shed 6 bases and J shed 5 bases, with 13 bases lying between them. The germline gives CDR1 SQVTM, CDR2 ANQGSEA. This CDR3 has 12 residues. The CDR3 here is CSVWSESETQYF. The CDR3 region has the DNA TGCAGCGTCTGGTCCGAGTCGGAGACCCAGTACTTC.

The V gene is TRBV6-5, the J gene TRBJ2-7; 8 bases align to TRBD1. Unmatched junction bases numbered 12, after V lost 8 bases and J lost 6 bases. Germline V gives CDR1 MNHEY, CDR2 SVGAGI. CDR3 length: 14 residues. The CDR3 coding sequence is TGTGCCAGCCTAAATACAGGGGGAAGGGGCGAGCAGTACTTC. This gives the protein CASLNTGGRGEQYF.

This chain connects TRBV28 to TRBJ2-7, with TRBD2 matching 10 bases. The CDR3 contains 15 residues. CDR1 and CDR2 from the germline V gene are MDHEN and SYDVKM. V lost 7 bases and J lost 2; bases outside the gene matches: 8. The DNA for the CDR3 is TGTGCCAGCACCCCCAGCCTAGCGGGGGCCTACGAGCAGTACTTC. It yields the protein CASTPSLAGAYEQYF.

V gene TRBV7-2 combines with J gene TRBJ2-5; possible D gene TRBD2, 7 bases. Germline CDR1 is SGHTA and CDR2 is FQGNSA. V shed 10 bases and J shed 3 bases, with 18 bases lying between them. The CDR3 sequence is 14 residues long. CDR3 residues: CATAMGGGEETQYF. In nucleotides, the CDR3 is TGTGCCACCGCGATGGGGGGGGGCGAAGAGACCCAGTACTTC.

On this clone itself: At the DNA level, this CDR3 is encoded by other sequences in the same sample as well. This chain joins TRBV28 and TRBJ2-5; 9 nucleotides match TRBD2. Germline CDR1 MDHEN, CDR2 SYDVKM. V was clipped by 2 bases and J by 4 bases; unmatched bases: 5. The CDR3 has 15 amino acids. CDR3 sequence reads: CASSLGLAGVETQYF. CDR3 bases: TGTGCCAGCAGTTTAGGGTTAGCGGGAGTAGAGACCCAGTACTTC.

The chain joins TRBV4-1 to TRBJ1-6, with D possibly TRBD1 on 6 matching bases. Between the trimmed V and J ends, which lost 3 bases and 6 bases, there was a span of 15 bases. The CDR3 is 16 amino acids. Germline V gene sequence: CDR1 MGHRA, CDR2 YSYEKL. The CDR3 protein is CASSHPTGNRNSPLHF. Here the CDR3 DNA reads TGCGCCAGCAGCCATCCCACAGGGAACCGTAATTCACCCCTCCACTTT.

The chain couples TRBV29-1 to TRBJ2-7, with D possibly TRBD2 on 5 matching bases. CDR1 is SQVTM, CDR2 ANQGSEA, per germline. The CDR3 has 18 residues. Trimming removed 5 bases from V and 6 bases from J, with 32 bases in between. The CDR3 here is CSVRWRSGMSRPPSEQYF. The CDR3, as DNA: TGCAGCGTTCGCTGGAGGTCCGGAATGTCCAGGCCCCCCTCCGAGCAGTACTTC.

This clone was recorded once. This sequence joins TRBV11-2 and TRBJ2-2; D unresolved. Trimming shortened V by 8 bases and J by 2 bases, and 9 bases separated the two germline ends. This CDR3 region has 13 residues. Germline V gives CDR1 SGHAT, CDR2 FQNNGV. CDR3 coding DNA: TGTGCCAGCTGGGCAGAAAACACCGGGGAGCTGTTTTTT. This translates into CASWAENTGELFF.

The rearrangement uses TRBV28 and TRBJ2-3, with D tentatively TRBD2 (6 bases). CDR1 and CDR2 (germline): MDHEN, SYDVKM. This CDR3 is 16 amino acids long. Trimming stripped 5 bases from V and 1 base from J, with 16 bases between. CDR3: CASSRAGTQGTDTQYF. The CDR3 coding sequence is TGTGCCAGCAGTCGGGCGGGGACCCAGGGCACAGATACGCAGTATTTT.

The genes are TRBV2 and TRBJ2-1; 13 nucleotides agree with TRBD2. CDR1 is SNHLY, CDR2 FYNNEI, per germline. The CDR3 is 20 amino acids. With 6 bases clipped from V and 0 bases from J, the junction kept 14 bases outside the gene matches. In nucleotides, the CDR3 is TGTGCCAGCAGAGGGGTAGTGGGGACTAGCGGGACAAGCTCCTACAATGAGCAGTTCTTC. The encoded protein is CASRGVVGTSGTSSYNEQFF.

This chain uses TRBV5-4 with TRBJ2-5, with 12 positions matching TRBD2. Germline values: CDR1 SGHNT, CDR2 YYREEE (reference sequence). The CDR3 length is 18 residues. After removal of 4 bases from V and 5 bases from J, the junction contained 15 bases not matched to a gene. CDR3 region: CASSPGGLAGSFRETQYF. In DNA, the CDR3 is TGTGCCAGCAGCCCGGGGGGACTAGCGGGCTCCTTCCGGGAGACCCAGTACTTC.

The chain employs TRBV29-1 and TRBJ1-2, with D perhaps TRBD1 (6 bases). Germline values: CDR1 SQVTM, CDR2 ANQGSEA. The CDR3 sequence is 15 residues long. Between the trimmed V and J ends, which lost 7 bases and 2 bases, there was a span of 20 bases. DNA of the CDR3: TGCAGCGCACCGCCGATGGGGGGCTCCAACTATGGCTACACCTTC. Residues: CSAPPMGGSNYGYTF.

The rearrangement links TRBV5-5 to TRBJ2-7; D call uncertain. Per the germline V gene, CDR1 is SGHKS and CDR2 is YYEKEE (reference sequence). The CDR3 extends over 14 amino acids. Deletions cut 4 bases from V and 2 bases from J, with 13 bases between. CDR3 sequence reads: CASSPVRKTYEQYF. CDR3 sequence (DNA): TGTGCCAGCAGCCCAGTCAGGAAGACCTACGAGCAGTACTTC.

The rearrangement joins TRBV11-2 to TRBJ2-7; 9 positions match TRBD2. This CDR3 is built from 19 residues. The J segment lost 7 bases and the V segment lost 0 bases, leaving 19 bases of the junction unmatched. Germline-derived CDR1 and CDR2 are SGHAT and FQNNGV. The CDR3 loop is CASSLDPNSGSNRRREQYF. CDR3 DNA: TGTGCCAGCAGCTTAGATCCCAATAGCGGGAGTAATCGCCGAAGGGAGCAGTACTTC.

This chain joins TRBV7-3 and TRBJ2-1; 11 nucleotides agree with TRBD1. There are 13 residues in the CDR3. J lost 15 bases, V lost 6 bases, and 10 bases had no gene match. CDR1 and CDR2 (germline): SGHTA, FQGTGA. The CDR3 region has the DNA TGTGCCAGCAGTAATACAGGACAGGGGGCTCTGTTCTTC. Translation: CASSNTGQGALFF. The whole variable domain, filled in from reference TRBV7-3 and TRBJ2-1, reads GAGVSQTPSNKVTEKGKYVELRCDPISGHTALYWYRQSLGQGPEFLIYFQGTGAADDSGLPNDRFFAVRPEGSVSTLKIQRTERGDSAVYLCASSNTGQGALFFGPGTRLTVL.

The chain employs TRBV19 and TRBJ1-5, with D unresolved. The CDR3 is 15 residues long. The germline V and J ends were trimmed by 4 bases and 0 bases, with 10 bases remaining between them. Germline V gene sequence: CDR1 LNHDA, CDR2 SQIVND (reference sequence). The CDR3 protein is CASSTRRNSNQPQHF. CDR3 nucleotide sequence: TGTGCCAGTAGTACCCGCAGAAATAGCAATCAGCCCCAGCATTTT. The full variable domain, its missing parts supplied by reference TRBV19 and TRBJ1-5, is DGGITQSPKYLFRKEGQNVTLSCEQNLNHDAMYWYRQDPGQGLRLIYYSQIVNDFQKGDIAEGYSVSREKKESFPLTVTSAQKNPTAFYLCASSTRRNSNQPQHFGDGTRLSIL.

With respect to this clone: This specimen includes other DNA sequences encoding the same CDR3. This chain's CDR3 is CASSQGTGYEQYF. In DNA form, the CDR3 reads TGTGCCAGCAGCCAAGGGACAGGATACGAGCAGTACTTC. The J gene is TRBJ2-7, the V gene TRBV5-4; 8 positions agree with TRBD1. Germline values: CDR1 SGHNT, CDR2 YYREEE (reference sequence). J lost 4 bases, V lost 4 bases, and 4 bases had no gene match. CDR3 length equals 13 residues. The whole variable domain, filled in from reference TRBV5-4 and TRBJ2-7, reads ETGVTQSPTHLIKTRGQQVTLRCSSQSGHNTVSWYQQALGQGPQFIFQYYREEENGRGNFPPRFSGLQFPNYSSELNVNALELDDSALYLCASSQGTGYEQYFGPGTRLTVT.

The gene calls are TRBV28 and TRBJ2-3; 7 bases match TRBD1. The CDR3 loop spans 12 amino acids. CDR1 is MDHEN and CDR2 is SYDVKM in the germline V gene. J lost 6 bases, V lost 8 bases, and 5 bases had no gene match. CDR3 nucleotide sequence: TGTGCCAGCGGACAGGTATTGGATACGCAGTATTTT. Encoded protein: CASGQVLDTQYF.

This clone was observed a single time. The rearrangement joins TRBV5-4 to TRBJ1-3, with D possibly matching TRBD1 (5 bases). Germline CDR1 SGHNT, CDR2 YYREEE (reference sequence). The V end lost 4 bases, the J end lost 4 bases, and 18 bases lay between the germline ends. This CDR3 is built from 16 residues. The CDR3 here is CASSPGQGLAGNTIYF. DNA of the CDR3: TGTGCCAGCAGCCCCGGCCAGGGATTAGCGGGAAACACCATATATTTT.

This clone was observed a single time. The same CDR3 is also encoded by other DNA sequences in this sample. The chain links TRBV5-1 to TRBJ2-7; D not resolved. This CDR3 is 12 amino acids long. Germline V CDR1 and CDR2: SGHRS, YFSETQ. V lost 4 bases and J lost 0, with 5 bases in between. This chain's CDR3 is CASSVDSYEQYF. CDR3 sequence (DNA): TGCGCCAGCAGCGTGGACTCCTACGAGCAGTACTTC.

The V call is TRBV27, the J call TRBJ2-2; 9 bases line up with TRBD1. J lost 4 bases, V lost 5 bases, and 11 bases had no gene match. The CDR3 is 17 amino acids. The germline CDR1 and CDR2 sequences are MNHEY and SMNVEV (reference sequence). CDR3 DNA sequence: TGTGCCAGCAGTACTCCCTCGGGACAGGGCCCCACCGGGGAGCTGTTTTTT. Translation: CASSTPSGQGPTGELFF.

Comment on this clone: An end of the junction does not agree with germline; a read error may underlie this. V and J are TRBV10-3 and TRBJ2-3; TRBD2 aligns across 9 bases. The germline CDR1 and CDR2 sequences are ENHRY and SYGVKD. The CDR3 has 13 residues. CDR3 bases: TGCTCCGGGGCTAGCGGGACGGACGGTACGCAGTATTTT. The encoded protein is CSGASGTDGTQYF.

V is TRBV28 and J is TRBJ2-7; perhaps TRBD1 as D (6 bases). The germline V gene encodes CDR1 MDHEN and CDR2 SYDVKM. CDR3 length: 14 residues. Between the trimmed V and J ends, which lost 5 bases and 1 base, there was a span of 12 bases. The CDR3 nucleotides are TGTGCCAGCAGTGCCGGGACAACGTCCTACGAGCAGTACTTC. Residues: CASSAGTTSYEQYF.

CDR3 in amino acids: CASSGLAGGPSSYNEQFF. For the CDR3, the DNA is TGTGCCAGCAGTGGACTAGCGGGAGGGCCCTCGTCCTACAATGAGCAGTTCTTC. The chain recombines TRBV6-1 with TRBJ2-1, with 14 nucleotides matching TRBD2. Losses at the gene ends were 4 bases for V and 1 base for J; bases not matched to a gene: 6. Germline V gene data show CDR1 as MNHNS and CDR2 as SASEGT. CDR3 size: 18 residues.

This chain uses TRBV28 with TRBJ2-7; D assignment may be TRBD1 or TRBD2 (5 bases each). Germline values: CDR1 MDHEN, CDR2 SYDVKM. This CDR3 is 15 amino acids long. Trimming removed 5 bases from V and 1 base from J, with 15 bases in between. This CDR3 reads CASSGGNRNSYEQYF. The CDR3, as DNA: TGTGCCAGCAGTGGGGGAAACCGGAATTCCTACGAGCAGTACTTC.